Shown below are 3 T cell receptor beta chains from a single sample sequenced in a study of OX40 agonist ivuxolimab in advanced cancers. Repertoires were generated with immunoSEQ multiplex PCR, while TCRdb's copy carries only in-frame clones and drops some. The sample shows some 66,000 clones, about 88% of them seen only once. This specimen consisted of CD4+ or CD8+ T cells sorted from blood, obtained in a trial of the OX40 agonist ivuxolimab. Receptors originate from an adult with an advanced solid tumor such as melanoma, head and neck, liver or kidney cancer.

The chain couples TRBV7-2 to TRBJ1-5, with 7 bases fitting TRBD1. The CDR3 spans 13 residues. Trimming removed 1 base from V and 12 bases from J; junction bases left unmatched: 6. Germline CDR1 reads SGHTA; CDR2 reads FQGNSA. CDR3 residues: CASSLVSQGVQHF. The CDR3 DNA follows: TGTGCCAGCAGCTTAGTATCGCAGGGGGTCCAGCATTTT. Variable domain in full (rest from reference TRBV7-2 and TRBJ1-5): GAGVSQSPSNKVTEKGKDVELRCDPISGHTALYWYRQSLGQGLEFLIYFQGNSAPDKSGLPSDRFSAERTGGSVSTLTIQRTQQEDSAVYLCASSLVSQGVQHFGDGTRLSIL.

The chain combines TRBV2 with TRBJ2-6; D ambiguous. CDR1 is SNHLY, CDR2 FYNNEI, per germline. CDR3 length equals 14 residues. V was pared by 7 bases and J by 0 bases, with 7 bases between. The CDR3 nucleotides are TGTGCCAGCATTGGGTACTCTGGGGCCAACGTCCTGACTTTC. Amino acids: CASIGYSGANVLTF.

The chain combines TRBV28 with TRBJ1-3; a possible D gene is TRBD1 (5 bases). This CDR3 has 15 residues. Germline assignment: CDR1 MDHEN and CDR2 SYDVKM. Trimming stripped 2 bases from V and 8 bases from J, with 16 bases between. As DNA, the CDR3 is TGTGCCAGCAGTTTAGCAGGGCTGCCTTGGTACACCATATATTTT. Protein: CASSLAGLPWYTIYF.